This entry features one T cell receptor beta chain sequence. The antigen is unknown. This record comes from a study of shared clonotypes between healthy human individuals. Overall study results and limits: Clonotype sharing across donors was expected to vary with sequencing depth. Unshared clonotypes carried lower generation probabilities than those common to all four donors. Roughly 4.6% of naive CD4 clonotypes were common to a handful of donors.

CDR1 and CDR2 from the germline V gene are SGHVS and FNYEAQ. V gave up 1 base and J gave up 2 bases, with 15 bases separating them. The CDR3 has 16 residues. In CD8 memory, CD45RO+ cells were put together with CCR7-negative CD45RA+ TemRA cells. Produced via immunoSEQ multiplex PCR; TCRdb's table is partial and in-frame only. The sample includes around 690,000 clones, roughly 91% of them seen just once. The sequenced sample consisted of memory CD8+ T cells from PBMCs. Subset described: CD45RO+ cells pooled with CCR7-negative TemRA cells. The chain has TRBV7-6 and TRBJ2-7; D is perhaps TRBD1 (6 bases). This sequence was found in a man aged 18 to 30 in good health. Some clones in this sample may be carry-over from other donors' samples. CDR3 sequence: CASSLEAGALAYEQYF. In nucleotides, the CDR3 is TGTGCCAGCAGCTTAGAAGCAGGGGCGCTAGCCTACGAGCAGTACTTC.